Presented here are 10 T cell receptor beta chains from one specimen sequenced in a study of cytomegalovirus exposure and HLA in healthy donors. The PCR was carried out with 60 Vbeta primers and 13 Jbeta primers. Method: immunoSEQ multiplex PCR; TCRdb's copy keeps in-frame clones and lacks some. The table has some 76,000 clones, just over 85% seen once. Sequencing was carried out using PBMCs. The source of these receptors is a woman aged 30 to 39 in good health and CMV-seronegative.

The chain uses TRBV11-3 and TRBJ2-1, with 11 bases identical to TRBD2. CDR3 length: 16 residues. CDR1 is SGHNT, CDR2 YENEEA, per germline. The V gene end was trimmed by 1 base and the J gene end by 3 bases; junction bases not matched to a gene: 2. The DNA for the CDR3 is TGTGCCAGCAGCTTAGCCCTAGCGGGAGGCTACAATGAGCAGTTCTTC. Its translation: CASSLALAGGYNEQFF.

J is TRBJ2-1 and V is TRBV5-1; the D gene is possibly TRBD1 (6 bases). In germline, CDR1 is SGHRS, CDR2 YFSETQ. CDR3 length: 14 amino acids. With 4 bases removed from V and 9 bases from J, the gap between germline ends came to 17 bases. CDR3 amino acids: CASSADYRVAEQFF. The CDR3, as DNA: TGCGCCAGCAGCGCAGATTACAGGGTCGCTGAGCAGTTCTTC.

The count of this clone is one. The rearrangement joins TRBV11-2 to TRBJ2-7; TRBD2 might be the D (6 bases). The CDR3 loop spans 15 amino acids. In germline, CDR1 is SGHAT, CDR2 FQNNGV. V lost 0 bases, J lost 4 bases, and 13 bases lay in between. The CDR3 here is CASSLDLGGAYEQYF. CDR3 bases: TGTGCCAGCAGCTTAGATCTCGGGGGAGCTTACGAGCAGTACTTC. The variable domain in full, with the rest retrieved from reference TRBV11-2 and TRBJ2-7, is EAGVAQSPRYKIIEKRQSVAFWCNPISGHATLYWYQQILGQGPKLLIQFQNNGVVDDSQLPKDRFSAERLKGVDSTLKIQPAKLEDSAVYLCASSLDLGGAYEQYFGPGTRLTVT.

This clone was detected only once. This chain uses TRBV10-3 with TRBJ1-2; D uncertain. This CDR3 region has 11 residues. Germline V lookup: CDR1 ENHRY, CDR2 SYGVKD. V lost 6 bases, J lost 10 bases, and 12 bases lay in between. The CDR3 loop is CAIRSTLDYTF. In DNA form, the CDR3 reads TGTGCCATCAGGTCGACTTTAGACTACACCTTC.

The CDR3 reads CAAKGEADTQYF. CDR3 DNA: TGTGCCGCCAAGGGGGAAGCAGATACGCAGTATTTT. The V and J genes are TRBV10-3 and TRBJ2-3; D is perhaps TRBD1 (6 bases). The CDR3 has 12 residues. The V gene's germline CDR1 is ENHRY and CDR2 SYGVKD. Deletions cut 11 bases from V and 4 bases from J, with 13 bases between.

This chain connects TRBV19 to TRBJ2-1; a weak D match, TRBD2 (6 bases). Germline CDR1 is LNHDA and CDR2 is SQIVND (reference sequence). The germline V and J ends were trimmed by 8 bases and 3 bases, with 17 bases remaining between them. The CDR3 contains 15 residues. CDR3 coding DNA: TGTGCCAGTGGCCGCACCTCCGGGAGCTACAATGAGCAGTTCTTC. It specifies CASGRTSGSYNEQFF.

V is TRBV10-3 and J is TRBJ2-2, with TRBD2 identical over 7 bases. The CDR3 spans 16 residues. Germline lookup yields CDR1 ENHRY and CDR2 SYGVKD. J gave up 4 bases and V 5 bases, and 10 bases lay outside the gene matches. This chain's CDR3 is CAISYERRESTGELFF. The CDR3 region has the DNA TGTGCCATCAGTTATGAGCGGCGGGAGTCCACCGGGGAGCTGTTTTTT.

This sequence joins TRBV5-1 and TRBJ2-3; 11 nucleotides match TRBD2. CDR1 is SGHRS, CDR2 YFSETQ, per germline. This CDR3 comprises 19 residues. V gave up 4 bases and J gave up 0 bases; unmatched junction bases: 13. This chain's CDR3 is CASSPGGGLAGASTDTQYF. CDR3 nucleotides: TGCGCCAGCAGCCCCGGGGGTGGACTAGCGGGTGCTAGCACAGATACGCAGTATTTT.

V and J are TRBV6-1 and TRBJ1-1; 8 nucleotides line up with TRBD1. CDR1 is MNHNS, CDR2 SASEGT, per germline. After removal of 1 base from V and 5 bases from J, the junction contained 6 bases not matched to a gene. CDR3 length: 15 amino acids. CDR3 bases: TGTGCCAGCAGTGAAGACCAGGGGGCTGTGACTGAAGCTTTCTTT. Translation: CASSEDQGAVTEAFF.

This clone has only one observation. The rearrangement joins TRBV5-1 to TRBJ2-2; 13 positions agree with TRBD2. The CDR3 sequence is 18 residues long. Trimming removed 0 bases from V and 0 bases from J; junction bases left unmatched: 2. Germline CDR1 is SGHRS and CDR2 is YFSETQ. The chain's CDR3 is CASSLVTSGRSNTGELFF. The CDR3 DNA reads TGCGCCAGCAGCTTGGTGACTAGCGGGAGGTCGAACACCGGGGAGCTGTTTTTT. Using reference TRBV5-1 and TRBJ2-2 for the parts outside the CDR3, the full variable domain is KAGVTQTPRYLIKTRGQQVTLSCSPISGHRSVSWYQQTPGQGLQFLFEYFSETQRNKGNFPGRFSGRQFSNSRSEMNVSTLELGDSALYLCASSLVTSGRSNTGELFFGEGSRLTVL.